What follows is one TCR beta chain and its context. Its antigen is currently unknown. Before extraction, the whole blood was not fractionated, and total RNA was taken from it. Individual cDNA molecules in this library carried unique molecular identifiers. In the authors' methods: Sample TCR totals centred on a median of around 100,000, ranging 23,224 to 690,600. TCRdb re-derived calls from the reads in MiXCR, one entry per CDR3 protein. None of the V and J calls come from the authors' own analysis; TCRdb made them. This table holds about 120,000 distinct CDR3 sequences, 6.5% to 10% found once. This entry belongs to a study of human T cells and chemical hapten exposure. Notes on the study in general: Sensitization with DPC brought no change to TCRs above 1 in 1000 in frequency.

This TCR came from a human donor in good health. Some clones in this sample may be carry-over from other donors' samples. Sequencing was performed on whole blood.

DNA of the CDR3: TGTGCCAGCAGTTTAAATCGGAATGAGCAGTTCTTC. Protein: CASSLNRNEQFF. The chain combines TRBV12-3 or TRBV12-4 with TRBJ2-1; D not certain. This CDR3 is 12 amino acids long. Between the trimmed V and J ends, which lost 2 bases and 7 bases, there was a span of 6 bases.